Listed below are T cell receptor beta chains from one sample, sequenced in a study of blood T cell repertoires in COVID-19. Here immunoSEQ multiplex PCR was the method, and the copy in TCRdb shows in-frame clones only, minus some. The sample consists of approximately 260,000 clones, 84% of them appearing once. Sequencing was carried out using PBMCs or T cells enriched from blood (not recorded which). Every receptor here comes from a man aged 50-59 years who had recovered from COVID-19. The CDR3 runs from the conserved cysteine through the conserved F or W. D genes are given only for firm matches. Size is omitted from some rows. Given values are once, few, many or a class for expanded clones.

TRBJ2-1 | NA | TRBV12-5 | NA | TGTGCTAGTGGTTCAATAGTCCTTGAGCAGTTCTTC | CASGSIVLEQFF
TRBJ1-1 | NA | TRBV28 | NA | TGTGCCAGCAGTTTGCCAGGGAAGGCGGCCACTGAAGCTTTCTTT | CASSLPGKAATEAFF
TRBJ2-7 | TRBD1 | TRBV11-2 | NA | TGTGCCAGCAGCTCCCGGGACAGACCTCGAGCTACCTACGAGCAGTACTTC | CASSSRDRPRATYEQYF
TRBJ1-5 | NA | TRBV4-1 | once | TGCGCCAGCAGCCAAGCGCAGGGCAATCAGCCCCAGCATTTT | CASSQAQGNQPQHF
TRBJ2-3 | NA | TRBV18 | NA | TGTGCCAGCTCACCCACGGCTAGCAACGCTGCCCGTACGCAGTATTTT | CASSPTASNAARTQYF
TRBJ2-1 | NA | TRBV9 | NA | TGTGCCAGCAGCCTCAGGGTGTCCTACAATGAGCAGTTCTTC | CASSLRVSYNEQFF
TRBJ2-3 | TRBD2 | TRBV3-1/TRBV3-2 | NA | TGTGCCAGCAGCCAAGGACTAGCGGCCACAGATACGCAGTATTTT | CASSQGLAATDTQYF
TRBJ2-1 | NA | TRBV21-1 | once | TGTGCCAGCATCCTTGCCGGGGGATCCTACAATGAGCAGTTCTTC | CASILAGGSYNEQFF
TRBJ2-7 | TRBD1 | TRBV5-1 | NA | TGCGCCAGCAGGTCCTCCGGTGTGAGACAGGGGGTTCACGAGCAGTACTTC | CASRSSGVRQGVHEQYF
TRBJ2-7 | TRBD1 | TRBV12-5 | NA | TGTGCTAGTGGTTACGGGACAGGGTTGGGGGAGCAGTACTTC | CASGYGTGLGEQYF
TRBJ1-5 | NA | TRBV7-9 | NA | TGTGCCAGCAGAGGGCAGGGCAACAATCAGCCCCAGCATTTT | CASRGQGNNQPQHF
TRBJ1-4 | TRBD1 | TRBV5-6 | NA | TGTGCCAGCAGCTTCTCCGGGACAGGGGTTGAAAAACTGTTTTTT | CASSFSGTGVEKLFF
TRBJ2-5 | NA | TRBV10-3 | NA | TGTGCCATCAGTGAGTCGGCAGGGAAACCACCAGAGACCCAGTACTTC | CAISESAGKPPETQYF
TRBJ2-3 | NA | TRBV27 | NA | TGTGCCAGCAGTTTTTGGCAGGATCCAGATACGCAGTATTTT | CASSFWQDPDTQYF
TRBJ2-1 | NA | TRBV6-5 | NA | TGTGCCAGCAGGGCGGAGGTAGTTAAGGAGCAGTTCTTC | CASRAEVVKEQFF
TRBJ2-2 | TRBD2 | TRBV3-1/TRBV3-2 | NA | TGTGCCAGCAACTCGGGGGGGGTCAACACCGGGGAGCTGTTTTTT | CASNSGGVNTGELFF
TRBJ2-7 | NA | TRBV7-2 | NA | TGTGCCAGCAGCTTAGTCAGCTACGAGCAGTACTTC | CASSLVSYEQYF
TRBJ2-7 | NA | TRBV6-5 | once | TGTGCCAGCAGTCTTCCAGGCTCGGTGGTCGAGCAGTACTTC | CASSLPGSVVEQYF